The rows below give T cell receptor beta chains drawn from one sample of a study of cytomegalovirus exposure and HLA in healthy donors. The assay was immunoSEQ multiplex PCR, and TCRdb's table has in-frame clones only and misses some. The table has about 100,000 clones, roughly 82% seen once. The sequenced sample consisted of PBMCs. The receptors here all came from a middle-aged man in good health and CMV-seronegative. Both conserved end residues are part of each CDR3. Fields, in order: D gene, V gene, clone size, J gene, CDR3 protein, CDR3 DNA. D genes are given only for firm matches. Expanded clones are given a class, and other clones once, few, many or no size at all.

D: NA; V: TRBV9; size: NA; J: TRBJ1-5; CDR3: CASSVVNSNQPQHF; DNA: TGTGCCAGCAGCGTAGTTAATAGCAATCAGCCCCAGCATTTT
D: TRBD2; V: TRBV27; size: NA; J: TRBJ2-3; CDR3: CASRLAGTEVDTQYF; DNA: TGTGCCAGCCGACTAGCGGGGACTGAGGTAGATACGCAGTATTTT
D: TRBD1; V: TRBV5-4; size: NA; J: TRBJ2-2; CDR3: CASRNRDRGANTGELFF; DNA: TGTGCCAGCAGAAACCGGGACAGGGGAGCGAACACCGGGGAGCTGTTTTTT
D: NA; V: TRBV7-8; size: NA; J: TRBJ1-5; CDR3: CASSLGGDQPQHF; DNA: TGTGCCAGCAGCTTAGGGGGCGATCAGCCCCAGCATTTT
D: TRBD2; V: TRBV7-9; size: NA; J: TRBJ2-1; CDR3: CASSRGSGSSYNEQFF; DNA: TGTGCCAGCAGCCGGGGTAGCGGGAGCTCCTACAATGAGCAGTTCTTC
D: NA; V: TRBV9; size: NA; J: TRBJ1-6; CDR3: CASSVGQDNSPLHF; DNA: TGTGCCAGCAGCGTGGGGCAGGATAATTCACCCCTCCACTTT
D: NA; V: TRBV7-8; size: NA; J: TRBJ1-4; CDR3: CASSLALGEGDEKLFF; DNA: TGTGCCAGCAGCTTAGCGCTGGGGGAGGGGGATGAAAAACTGTTTTTT
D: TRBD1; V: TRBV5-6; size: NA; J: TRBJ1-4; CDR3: CASSLPGGVNEKLFF; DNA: TGTGCCAGCAGCTTACCAGGGGGTGTTAATGAAAAACTGTTTTTT
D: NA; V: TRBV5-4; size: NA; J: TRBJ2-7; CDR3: CCPGQNYGQYF; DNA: TGTTGTCCCGGACAGAACTATGGGCAGTACTTC
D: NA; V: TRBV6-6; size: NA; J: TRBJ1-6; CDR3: CASSYSGGEGSPLHF; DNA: TGTGCCAGCAGTTACTCCGGGGGGGAGGGTTCACCCCTCCACTTT
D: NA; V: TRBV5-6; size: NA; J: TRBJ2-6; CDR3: CASSLPGQYSSGANVLTF; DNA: TGTGCCAGCAGCTTGCCCGGACAGTACTCATCTGGGGCCAACGTCCTGACTTTC
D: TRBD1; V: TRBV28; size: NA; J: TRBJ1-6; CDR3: CASSLPGQIDSPLHF; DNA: TGTGCCAGCAGCCTTCCGGGACAGATTGATTCACCCCTCCACTTT
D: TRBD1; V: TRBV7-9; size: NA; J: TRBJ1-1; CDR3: CASTSGGTEAFF; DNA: TGTGCCAGCACCTCAGGGGGGACTGAAGCTTTCTTT
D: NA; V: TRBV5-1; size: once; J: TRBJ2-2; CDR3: CASSPLITGTTGELFF; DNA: TGCGCCAGCAGCCCACTAATAACCGGGACAACCGGGGAGCTGTTTTTT
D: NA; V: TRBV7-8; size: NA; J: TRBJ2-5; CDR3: CASSLVTGPKYF; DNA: TGTGCCAGCAGCTTAGTCACAGGCCCCAAGTACTTC
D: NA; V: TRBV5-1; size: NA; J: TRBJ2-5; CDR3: CASSLVVGGGETQYF; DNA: TGCGCCAGCAGCTTGGTCGTCGGGGGTGGGGAGACCCAGTACTTC
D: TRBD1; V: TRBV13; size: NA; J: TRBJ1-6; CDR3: CASSQGGYNSPLHF; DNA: TGTGCCAGCAGCCAGGGGGGTTATAATTCACCCCTCCACTTT
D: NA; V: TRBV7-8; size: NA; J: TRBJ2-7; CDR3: CASSPRGRETYEQYF; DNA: TGTGCCAGCAGCCCTCGAGGACGGGAGACCTACGAGCAGTACTTC
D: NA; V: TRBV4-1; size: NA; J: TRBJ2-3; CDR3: CASSQDYSTDTQYF; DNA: TGCGCCAGCAGCCAAGACTACAGCACAGATACGCAGTATTTT
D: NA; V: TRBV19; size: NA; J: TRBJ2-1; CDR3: CASTSEVGGPYNEQFF; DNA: TGCGCTAGTACCTCGGAGGTGGGGGGGCCGTACAATGAGCAGTTCTTC
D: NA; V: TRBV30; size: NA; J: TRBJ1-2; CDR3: CAWTLGGHGYTF; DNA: TGTGCCTGGACTCTAGGCGGGCATGGCTACACCTTC
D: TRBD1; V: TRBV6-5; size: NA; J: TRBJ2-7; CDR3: CATHRTGLAEQYF; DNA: TGTGCCACCCATAGGACAGGTCTGGCCGAGCAGTACTTC
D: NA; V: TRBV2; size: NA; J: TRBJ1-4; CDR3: CASSDRSNEKLFF; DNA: TGTGCCAGCAGTGACAGATCTAATGAAAAACTGTTTTTT
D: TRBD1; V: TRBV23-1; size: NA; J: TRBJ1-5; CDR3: CASKGRGRGGVCQPQHF; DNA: TGCGCCAGCAAGGGCAGGGGGCGCGGGGGGGTGTGTCAGCCCCAGCATTTT
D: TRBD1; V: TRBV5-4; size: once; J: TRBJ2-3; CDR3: CASRTGGPDTQYF; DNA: TGTGCCAGCAGGACAGGGGGCCCAGATACGCAGTATTTT
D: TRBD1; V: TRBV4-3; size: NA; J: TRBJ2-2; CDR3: CASSVRTGGRTGELFF; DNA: TGCGCCAGCAGCGTCCGGACAGGGGGCCGGACCGGGGAGCTGTTTTTT
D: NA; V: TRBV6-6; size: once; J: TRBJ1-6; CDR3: CASSYSGQINSPLHF; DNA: TGTGCCAGCAGTTACTCAGGACAGATTAATTCACCCCTCCACTTT